A single sample is the source of the 22 T cell receptor beta chains below, sequenced in a study of blood T cell repertoires in COVID-19. The repertoire was sequenced with immunoSEQ multiplex PCR; TCRdb's copy has only in-frame clones and lacks some. In the table there are around 92,000 clones, nearly 90% of which are singletons. Sequenced: peripheral blood. These TCRs come from an elderly woman with active COVID-19.

With respect to this clone: One junction end does not reproduce the germline sequence, and a read error may be involved. The chain carries TRBV6-2 or TRBV6-3 and TRBJ2-5; tentative D call: TRBD2 (5 bases). The length of the CDR3 is 12 residues. Germline CDR1 is MNHEY and CDR2 is SVGEGT. For the CDR3, the DNA is TGTGCCAGCAGCGGGCGGGTGGAGAGCCAGTACTTC. Translation gives CASSGRVESQYF.

This chain uses TRBV11-2 with TRBJ2-1; 10 nucleotides agree with TRBD2. The CDR3 runs to 18 residues. V gave up 0 bases and J gave up 8 bases; unmatched junction bases: 13. The germline CDR1 and CDR2 sequences are SGHAT and FQNNGV. CDR3 region: CASSLDPSGRSLRYEQFF. CDR3 DNA sequence: TGTGCCAGCAGCTTAGATCCTAGCGGGAGATCTCTTCGCTATGAGCAGTTCTTC.

The chain joins TRBV19 to TRBJ2-2; possibly TRBD2 for D (5 bases). The ends were cut back, 0 bases at V and 0 bases at J, with 11 bases in the middle. The CDR3 contains 17 residues. CDR1 and CDR2 (germline): LNHDA, SQIVND (reference sequence). CDR3 nucleotides: TGTGCCAGTAGTATAGATCCCTCCGGGGCGAACACCGGGGAGCTGTTTTTT. Amino acid sequence: CASSIDPSGANTGELFF.

The chain combines TRBV15 with TRBJ2-1; 10 bases map to TRBD1. Germline CDR1 reads LNHNV; CDR2 reads YYDKDF (reference sequence). Losses at the gene ends were 2 bases for V and 8 bases for J; bases not matched to a gene: 12. This CDR3 is built from 17 residues. The CDR3 loop reads CATSRHGAGTGVDEQFF. As DNA, the CDR3 is TGTGCCACCAGCAGACATGGGGCCGGGACAGGGGTCGATGAGCAGTTCTTC.

The J gene is TRBJ2-7, the V gene TRBV6-5, with TRBD1 identical over 8 bases. The CDR3 has 12 amino acids. Germline values: CDR1 MNHEY, CDR2 SVGAGI. Trimming took 6 bases from V and 2 from J; bases not matched to a gene: 0. The CDR3 is CASRTGAYEQYF. The CDR3 coding sequence is TGTGCCAGCAGGACAGGGGCCTACGAGCAGTACTTC.

The chain employs TRBV29-1 and TRBJ2-3; the D gene is possibly TRBD2 (5 bases). This CDR3 has 13 amino acids. Trimming left V 4 bases short and J 7 bases short, with 15 bases between. Germline V gene sequence: CDR1 SQVTM, CDR2 ANQGSEA. CDR3 amino acids: CSVGTIEGHTQYF. CDR3 sequence (DNA): TGCAGCGTTGGGACCATCGAGGGCCATACGCAGTATTTT.

The rearrangement joins TRBV6-5 to TRBJ2-3, with 10 nucleotides matching TRBD1. Germline assignment: CDR1 MNHEY and CDR2 SVGAGI. With 6 bases clipped from V and 5 bases from J, the junction kept 8 bases outside the gene matches. This CDR3 is 15 amino acids long. The CDR3 reads CASRYGTGDEDTQYF. The CDR3 DNA is TGTGCCAGCAGGTACGGGACAGGGGATGAAGATACGCAGTATTTT.

This sequence joins TRBV6-9 and TRBJ1-3; D not resolved. Looked up from germline, CDR1 is MNHGY and CDR2 is SVAAGI. Trimming left V 1 base short and J 0 bases short, with 7 bases between. The CDR3 spans 15 residues. The CDR3 DNA reads as TGTGCCAGCAGTTATTGGAGGGACTCTGGAAACACCATATATTTT. This encodes CASSYWRDSGNTIYF.

The chain has TRBV7-8 and TRBJ2-7, with 8 bases fitting TRBD2. Trimming removed 3 bases from V and 6 bases from J; junction bases left unmatched: 13. Per germline, CDR1 SGHVS and CDR2 FQNEAQ. CDR3 size: 16 residues. CDR3 nucleotides: TGTGCCAGCAGCTTGCTTTTAGCGGGAAGGTTGGGCGAGCAGTACTTC. This gives the protein CASSLLLAGRLGEQYF.

The chain is built from TRBV10-3 and TRBJ2-1; 7 bases match TRBD2. Trimming took 4 bases from V and 3 from J; bases not matched to a gene: 12. The CDR3 is 17 amino acids. In germline, CDR1 is ENHRY, CDR2 SYGVKD. CDR3 region: CAISASSAGLIYNEQFF. CDR3 in DNA: TGTGCCATCAGTGCCTCCTCCGCGGGACTAATCTACAATGAGCAGTTCTTC.

The chain is built from TRBV11-1 and TRBJ2-1, with 7 nucleotides matching TRBD2. Unmatched junction bases numbered 6, after V lost 2 bases and J lost 2 bases. Germline-derived CDR1 and CDR2 are SGHAT and FQDESV (reference sequence). The CDR3 is made up of 16 amino acids. The CDR3 region is CASSLRAGAPYNEQFF. CDR3 sequence (DNA): TGTGCCAGCAGCTTAAGGGCGGGAGCGCCCTACAATGAGCAGTTCTTC.

The J gene is TRBJ2-1, the V gene TRBV7-8; 14 bases fit TRBD2. CDR1 is SGHVS and CDR2 is FQNEAQ in the germline V gene. V lost 1 base, J lost 6 bases, and 5 bases stayed unmatched. This CDR3 spans 17 amino acids. As DNA, the CDR3 is TGTGCCAGCAGCTTAGACCGACTAGCGGGAGGGCCCAATGAGCAGTTCTTC. As protein: CASSLDRLAGGPNEQFF.

This clone was detected only a few times. The rearrangement links TRBV2 to TRBJ1-6; 7 nucleotides agree with TRBD1. There are 17 residues in the CDR3. Per germline, CDR1 SNHLY and CDR2 FYNNEI. Trimming cost V 4 bases and J 7 bases; bases outside gene matches: 13. The CDR3 reads CASSVGPTGRVNSPLHF. In DNA form, the CDR3 reads TGTGCCAGCAGTGTAGGGCCGACAGGGCGGGTGAATTCACCCCTCCACTTT.

The rearrangement uses TRBV24-1 and TRBJ2-7; D not resolved. The germline V and J ends were trimmed by 0 bases and 6 bases, with 11 bases remaining between them. CDR1 and CDR2 from the germline V gene are KGHDR and SFDVKD. The CDR3 is made up of 14 amino acids. CDR3 DNA: TGTGCCACCAGTGATTTGCTAATAAAAGTCGAGCAGTACTTC. It specifies CATSDLLIKVEQYF.

The chain joins TRBV19 to TRBJ1-6; 7 bases are shared with TRBD1. CDR1 LNHDA and CDR2 SQIVND come from the germline V gene (reference sequence). CDR3 length: 14 residues. Trimming cost V 6 bases and J 7 bases; bases outside gene matches: 6. The CDR3 bases are TGTGCCAGTAGCTTGGGACAGTGGAATTCACCCCTCCACTTT. It encodes CASSLGQWNSPLHF.

The V call is TRBV19, the J call TRBJ2-4, with 11 bases identical to TRBD2. CDR3 length equals 18 residues. CDR1 is LNHDA and CDR2 is SQIVND in the germline V gene (reference sequence). V shed 3 bases and J 0 bases; nucleotides not matched to a gene: 7. The CDR3 sequence: CASSIFGLAGQAKNIQYF. The DNA of the CDR3 is TGTGCCAGTAGTATCTTCGGACTAGCGGGCCAAGCCAAAAACATTCAGTACTTC. Variable domain in full (rest from reference TRBV19 and TRBJ2-4): DGGITQSPKYLFRKEGQNVTLSCEQNLNHDAMYWYRQDPGQGLRLIYYSQIVNDFQKGDIAEGYSVSREKKESFPLTVTSAQKNPTAFYLCASSIFGLAGQAKNIQYFGAGTRLSVL.

This CDR3 is CASSRTGGADQPQHF. CDR3 bases: TGTGCCAGCAGTAGGACAGGGGGCGCCGATCAGCCCCAGCATTTT. The chain carries TRBV28 and TRBJ1-5; TRBD1 agrees at 11 bases. Germline CDR1 reads MDHEN; CDR2 reads SYDVKM. CDR3 length: 15 residues. V was pared by 5 bases and J by 5 bases, with 5 bases of the junction left unmatched.

The chain carries TRBV7-6 and TRBJ2-1; possibly TRBD1 for D (7 bases). Germline CDR1 and CDR2: SGHVS and FNYEAQ. CDR3 length equals 13 residues. Trimming removed 5 bases at V and 8 bases at J, with 13 bases between. The CDR3 DNA reads TGTGCCAGCAGCCGCCTCAGGGGGGATGAGCAGTTCTTC. It specifies CASSRLRGDEQFF.

V and J are TRBV5-1 and TRBJ2-1, with TRBD2 matching 11 bases. V was pared by 4 bases and J by 3 bases, with 3 bases of the junction left unmatched. This CDR3 region has 15 residues. Germline CDR1 reads SGHRS; CDR2 reads YFSETQ. CDR3 loop: CASSPLAGGYNEQFF. The DNA of the CDR3 is TGCGCCAGCAGCCCTCTAGCGGGAGGCTACAATGAGCAGTTCTTC.

The J gene is TRBJ2-1, the V gene TRBV15; 8 nucleotides match TRBD2. The germline V gene encodes CDR1 LNHNV and CDR2 YYDKDF (reference sequence). The CDR3 spans 18 residues. With 1 base clipped from V and 2 bases from J, the junction kept 10 bases outside the gene matches. In DNA form, the CDR3 reads TGTGCCACCAGCAGAGGCACTCGGGCGGGAGGCCCCTACAATGAGCAGTTCTTC. Translated: CATSRGTRAGGPYNEQFF.

The V gene is TRBV6-5, the J gene TRBJ2-7; D is possibly TRBD1 (5 bases). With 7 bases removed from V and 3 bases from J, the gap between germline ends came to 16 bases. The V gene's germline CDR1 is MNHEY and CDR2 SVGAGI. CDR3 length: 14 residues. This CDR3 is CASTIQGSGYEQYF. The CDR3 coding sequence is TGTGCCAGCACCATCCAGGGATCAGGCTACGAGCAGTACTTC.

This clone was seen only a few times. V gene TRBV20-1 combines with J gene TRBJ2-1; D unresolved. The CDR3 has 10 residues. Germline CDR1 DFQATT, CDR2 SNEGSKA (reference sequence). Trimming took 3 bases from V and 12 from J, leaving 9 bases between them. The CDR3 DNA follows: TGCAGTGCTAGCTCGCGACTGCAGTTCTTC. Translation: CSASSRLQFF.